Below are 19 T cell receptor beta chains sequenced from a single sample in a study of response to subunit inactivated influenza vaccine (dated by TCRdb to 2016 to 2018). Libraries were prepared through RT-PCR. Sequencing took place on an Illumina HiSeq 2500. TCRdb reran the public reads through fastp at Q25 and MiXCR, keeping productive beta chains. One record per CDR3 amino acid sequence lists the most common genes and DNA. This sample comprises around 200,000 distinct CDR3 sequences, about an eighth of them detected only once. The ten largest clones take up roughly 25% of the sample. The starting material was CD8+ T cells sorted from PBMCs, obtained roughly 5 days after vaccination. Receptors originate from a man in his fifties or sixties who received an inactivated influenza vaccine. Donor details come from another sample of the same person, matched by shared clones.

This clonotype was detected a few times. This chain joins TRBV11-1 and TRBJ2-7; tentative D call: TRBD2 (6 bases). CDR3 size: 18 residues. Germline V lookup: CDR1 SGHAT, CDR2 FQDESV (reference sequence). Trimming cost V 5 bases and J 3 bases, with 26 bases left between them. The CDR3 reads CASSPSGSAGDGYYEQYF. DNA for the CDR3: TGTGCCAGCAGCCCTTCCGGGAGTGCAGGTGACGGTTACTACGAGCAGTACTTC.

This chain connects TRBV6-2 or TRBV6-3 to TRBJ2-3; the D is unclear. The CDR3 loop spans 17 amino acids. V shed 0 bases and J shed 0 bases, with 13 bases lying between them. Germline V CDR1 and CDR2: MNHEY, SVGEGT. CDR3 amino acids: CASSYSISIGSTDTQYF. CDR3 in DNA: TGTGCCAGCAGTTACTCGATTTCAATCGGTAGCACAGATACGCAGTATTTT.

The chain combines TRBV6-2 or TRBV6-3 with TRBJ2-3; possibly TRBD2 for D (5 bases). Germline assignment: CDR1 MNHEY and CDR2 SVGEGT. CDR3 size: 17 residues. V lost 0 bases to trimming and J lost 5 bases, with 18 bases between them. The CDR3 is CASSYSLQNSGKDTQYF. In DNA form, the CDR3 reads TGTGCCAGCAGTTACTCTTTGCAAAACAGCGGAAAAGATACGCAGTATTTT.

The rearrangement uses TRBV6-1 and TRBJ2-6; D is possibly TRBD1 (5 bases). Germline CDR1 and CDR2: MNHNS and SASEGT. The CDR3 contains 17 residues. Trimming stripped 6 bases from V and 4 bases from J, with 19 bases between. The CDR3 DNA sequence: TGTGCCAGCAGCCCAACGAGCTCAGGGTTAGGGGCCAACGTCCTGACTTTC. It is translated as CASSPTSSGLGANVLTF.

This chain uses TRBV4-1 with TRBJ2-7, with TRBD1 identical over 9 bases. V shed 2 bases, J shed 5 bases, and the junction held 10 bases outside the gene matches. CDR3 length: 16 residues. Germline-derived CDR1 and CDR2 are MGHRA and YSYEKL. The CDR3 nucleotides read TGCGCCAGCAGCCAATCCCCAGGACAGGGGCGGCACGAGCAGTACTTC. Protein product: CASSQSPGQGRHEQYF.

The chain links TRBV6-5 to TRBJ2-3; TRBD2 matches at 7 bases. This CDR3 has 14 residues. The germline V gene encodes CDR1 MNHEY and CDR2 SVGAGI. V trimming: 4 bases; J trimming: 4 bases; junction bases outside the gene matches: 5. CDR3: CASSLAAGADTQYF. The CDR3 nucleotides are TGTGCCAGCAGTTTAGCGGCGGGGGCAGATACGCAGTATTTT.

The V and J genes are TRBV30 and TRBJ2-7; 7 bases agree with TRBD1. This CDR3 is 12 amino acids long. Germline V lookup: CDR1 GTSNPN, CDR2 SVGIG (reference sequence). With 8 bases clipped from V and 0 bases from J, the junction kept 4 bases outside the gene matches. CDR3 amino acids: CAGWDSSYEQYF. CDR3 DNA sequence: TGTGCCGGGTGGGACAGCTCCTACGAGCAGTACTTC.

There are many counts of this clonotype. The rearrangement links TRBV4-2 to TRBJ1-2; TRBD1 is a possible D gene (5 bases). V gave up 0 bases and J gave up 4 bases, with 12 bases separating them. In germline, CDR1 is LGHNA, CDR2 YNFKEQ. This CDR3 has 15 residues. The CDR3 protein is CASSQEFGGGYGYTF. CDR3 DNA: TGTGCCAGCAGCCAAGAATTTGGGGGAGGCTATGGCTACACCTTC.

This clonotype was recorded a few times. The V call is TRBV5-1, the J call TRBJ2-7, with 7 positions matching TRBD2. CDR1 and CDR2 (germline): SGHRS, YFSETQ. CDR3 size: 14 residues. J was trimmed by 2 bases and V by 0 bases; bases with no gene match: 2. The CDR3 region is CASSLAAGAYEQYF. The DNA for the CDR3 is TGCGCCAGCAGCTTGGCCGCGGGGGCCTACGAGCAGTACTTC.

This clonotype was recorded a few times. V is TRBV4-1 and J is TRBJ2-7; TRBD1 matches 9 bases. This CDR3 has 15 amino acids. Germline CDR1 MGHRA, CDR2 YSYEKL. With 1 base clipped from V and 4 bases from J, the junction kept 5 bases outside the gene matches. CDR3 residues: CASSQGTGAGYEQYF. CDR3 coding DNA: TGCGCCAGCAGCCAAGGGACAGGGGCCGGGTACGAGCAGTACTTC.

V and J are TRBV10-2 and TRBJ2-5; 8 positions agree with TRBD1. The ends lost 8 bases at V and 5 bases at J; junction bases unmatched: 4. Germline values: CDR1 WSHSY, CDR2 SAAADI. This CDR3 contains 12 residues. Here the CDR3 DNA reads TGCGCCAGCGCAGGGGGCGAGGAGACCCAGTACTTC. Translating gives CASAGGEETQYF.

The chain links TRBV4-1 to TRBJ1-1, with D tentatively TRBD1 (6 bases). The V and J ends lost 2 bases and 3 bases respectively, with 13 bases between them. The germline V gene has CDR1 MGHRA and CDR2 YSYEKL. This CDR3 is built from 15 residues. The CDR3 DNA reads as TGCGCCAGCAGCCAAAGGCAGGGGCTGGACACTGAAGCTTTCTTT. Translating it yields CASSQRQGLDTEAFF.

The chain uses TRBV7-9 and TRBJ1-1, with D possibly being TRBD1 (5 bases). Trimming took off 3 bases at V and 8 bases at J, with 10 bases between the two ends. The germline gives CDR1 SEHNR, CDR2 FQNEAQ (reference sequence). CDR3 length equals 12 residues. This chain's CDR3 is CASSFLQEEAFF. DNA of the CDR3: TGTGCCAGCAGCTTTTTACAGGAAGAAGCTTTCTTT.

The chain is built from TRBV7-9 and TRBJ1-2; D unresolved. Germline CDR1 and CDR2: SEHNR and FQNEAQ (reference sequence). The CDR3 spans 13 residues. The V gene lost 0 bases and the J gene lost 8 bases, with 10 bases spanning the gap. CDR3 sequence (DNA): TGTGCCAGCAGCTTAGCGGGGATTCCCGGCTACACCTTC. Protein product: CASSLAGIPGYTF.

The chain couples TRBV30 to TRBJ2-2; D may be TRBD1 or TRBD2 (6 bases each). Trimming pared 2 bases from V and 6 bases from J, leaving 16 bases between. This CDR3 is 15 amino acids long. Germline V CDR1 and CDR2: GTSNPN, SVGIG (reference sequence). CDR3 region: CAWSPLRRGAGELFF. The CDR3 DNA is TGTGCCTGGAGTCCTTTGCGAAGGGGGGCCGGGGAGCTGTTTTTT.

This clonotype has a handful of counts. This chain connects TRBV20-1 to TRBJ1-1; maybe TRBD1 (5 bases). V was pared by 0 bases and J by 4 bases, with 12 bases between. The CDR3 consists of 14 residues. Germline V CDR1 and CDR2: DFQATT, SNEGSKA (reference sequence). CDR3 in DNA: TGCAGTGCTAGAGATTTAACGGGGGGCACTGAAGCTTTCTTT. This sequence encodes CSARDLTGGTEAFF.

The V gene is TRBV6-2 or TRBV6-3, the J gene TRBJ1-5; D remains unclear. Germline loops: CDR1 MNHEY, CDR2 SVGEGT. Trimming cost V 7 bases and J 0 bases, with 19 bases left between them. This CDR3 is built from 17 residues. The CDR3 DNA follows: TGTGCCAGCACCCAAACAGAGCACACAGATAGCAATCAGCCCCAGCATTTT. Its protein product is CASTQTEHTDSNQPQHF.

The CDR3 DNA is TGCAGCGTTCAGATAAGTTCCTACGAGCAGTACTTC. Its protein product is CSVQISSYEQYF. The V call is TRBV29-1, the J call TRBJ2-7; D remains unclear. Looked up from germline, CDR1 is SQVTM and CDR2 is ANQGSEA. The CDR3 has 12 residues. The V end lost 5 bases, the J end lost 1 base, and 9 bases lay between the germline ends.

Only a few counts were recorded for this clonotype. The chain carries TRBV13 and TRBJ2-1; weak D call: TRBD1 (5 bases). V was cut by 4 bases and J by 5 bases, with 9 bases left in between. This CDR3 is 13 amino acids long. Germline V gene lookup returns CDR1 PRHDT and CDR2 FYEKMQ (reference sequence). The CDR3 DNA follows: TGTGCCAGCAGCTCGGACACTGACAATGAGCAGTTCTTC. It is translated as CASSSDTDNEQFF.